This passage covers 22 T cell receptor beta chains from one sample sequenced in a study of low-dose radiotherapy and immunotherapy resistance in tumors. The time point is: before trial treatment. With TRAV- and TRBV-specific primers, first-strand cDNA was made, covering the alpha and beta chains. Both a constant-region primer and a V-primer adapter served to amplify TCRs across about 20 PCR cycles. Each CDR3 protein is one row after TCRdb ran MiXCR on the reads. The repertoire holds more than 50,000 distinct CDR3 sequences, 26% seen once, with 6.6% in the top ten. Sequencing used PBMCs, obtained before treatment. These receptors all come from a male donor with rectosigmoid adenocarcinoma.

This clonotype was counted ten times or more. This chain uses TRBV10-3 with TRBJ2-7; 7 nucleotides line up with TRBD2. From germline, CDR1 is ENHRY and CDR2 SYGVKD. Trimming cost V 3 bases and J 5 bases; bases outside gene matches: 4. The CDR3 loop spans 13 amino acids. The DNA for the CDR3 is TGTGCCATCAGTGAAACGGGAGGCCACGAGCAGTACTTC. This sequence encodes CAISETGGHEQYF.

The chain couples TRBV10-3 to TRBJ2-2; perhaps TRBD1 as D (6 bases). Trimming removed 6 bases at V and 1 base at J, with 9 bases between. CDR3 length equals 14 residues. Germline CDR1 is ENHRY and CDR2 is SYGVKD. CDR3 DNA: TGTGCCATCAGGCCGGGACAGAACACCGGGGAGCTGTTTTTT. It yields the protein CAIRPGQNTGELFF.

This clonotype was recorded many times. The CDR3: CSARGRLQETQYF. For the CDR3, the DNA is TGCAGTGCCAGGGGACGCCTACAAGAGACCCAGTACTTC. This rearrangement joins TRBV20-1 to TRBJ2-5; D is possibly TRBD1 (6 bases). From germline, CDR1 is DFQATT and CDR2 SNEGSKA (reference sequence). Trimming removed 6 bases from V and 2 bases from J, with 13 bases in between. The CDR3 runs to 13 residues.

In its sample, this clonotype was seen a few times. V and J are TRBV25-1 and TRBJ1-4; D possibly corresponds to TRBD1 (6 bases). CDR3 length: 15 amino acids. The V end was cut by 3 bases, the J end by 8 bases, with 16 bases between. CDR1 and CDR2 (germline): MGHDK, SYGVNS. The CDR3 reads CASSDQRRQEEKLFF. In DNA, the CDR3 is TGTGCCAGCAGTGACCAACGCAGACAGGAAGAAAAACTGTTTTTT.

Many counts were recorded for this clonotype. The chain links TRBV11-2 to TRBJ1-5, with D hard to call. Germline CDR1 reads SGHAT; CDR2 reads FQNNGV. V gave up 1 base and J gave up 7 bases, with 8 bases separating them. The CDR3 covers 13 residues. This CDR3 is CASSLGVEQPQHF. The CDR3 DNA reads TGTGCCAGCAGCTTAGGCGTCGAACAGCCCCAGCATTTT.

The chain joins TRBV5-1 to TRBJ1-1, with D uncertain. Trimming left V 4 bases short and J 4 bases short, with 11 bases between. Germline CDR1 reads SGHRS; CDR2 reads YFSETQ. This CDR3 region has 13 residues. CDR3 DNA: TGCGCCAGCAGCCAAGACACGGCCACTGAAGCTTTCTTT. Translated: CASSQDTATEAFF.

This clonotype was found many times. The chain uses TRBV28 and TRBJ2-1; D gene uncertain. This CDR3 region has 11 residues. In germline, CDR1 is MDHEN, CDR2 SYDVKM. With 6 bases removed from V and 6 bases from J, the gap between germline ends came to 6 bases. CDR3 amino acids: CASSLSNEQFF. The CDR3 nucleotides read TGTGCCAGCAGCCTTAGCAATGAGCAGTTCTTC.

This clonotype was observed a handful of times. The chain couples TRBV19 to TRBJ1-3; no clear D. This CDR3 region has 11 residues. Between the trimmed V and J ends, which lost 9 bases and 7 bases, there was a span of 10 bases. The V gene's germline CDR1 is LNHDA and CDR2 SQIVND (reference sequence). CDR3 sequence: CASDGRNTIYF. As DNA, the CDR3 is TGTGCCAGCGACGGGAGGAACACCATATATTTT.

The genes are TRBV7-6 and TRBJ2-7; 9 nucleotides agree with TRBD2. The V segment lost 8 bases and the J segment 2 bases; nucleotides outside the gene matches: 7. The CDR3 has 14 residues. The V gene's germline CDR1 is SGHVS and CDR2 FNYEAQ. The CDR3 sequence is CASQPLAGPYEQYF. The CDR3 DNA reads as TGTGCCAGCCAGCCGCTAGCGGGACCCTACGAGCAGTACTTC.

Many counts were recorded for this clonotype. The rearrangement uses TRBV14 and TRBJ2-1; TRBD2 agrees at 7 bases. Germline V gene lookup returns CDR1 SGHDN and CDR2 FVKESK. With V trimmed by 0 bases and J by 6 bases, 11 bases remained unmatched. The CDR3 length is 17 residues. CDR3 residues: CASSQDRGTILSNEQFF. The CDR3 nucleotides read TGTGCCAGCAGCCAAGATCGGGGGACTATCTTAAGCAATGAGCAGTTCTTC.

The chain links TRBV9 to TRBJ1-4; D remains ambiguous. The V end lost 4 bases, the J end lost 1 base, and 11 bases lay between the germline ends. Germline V lookup: CDR1 SGDLS, CDR2 YYNGEE. CDR3 length: 15 amino acids. This CDR3 reads CASSPDWGTNEKLFF. CDR3 DNA: TGTGCCAGCAGCCCCGACTGGGGAACTAATGAAAAACTGTTTTTT.

The J gene is TRBJ1-2, the V gene TRBV7-2; D call uncertain. This CDR3 has 12 residues. The germline CDR1 and CDR2 sequences are SGHTA and FQGNSA. Trimming took 1 base from V and 4 from J, leaving 4 bases between them. The CDR3 DNA follows: TGTGCCAGCAGCTTAGACAGCTATGGCTACACCTTC. Amino acid sequence: CASSLDSYGYTF.

This clonotype was seen repeatedly, ten times or more. V is TRBV2 and J is TRBJ1-1; unclear D gene. CDR3 length: 14 amino acids. CDR1 and CDR2 (germline): SNHLY, FYNNEI. V lost 6 bases and J 4 bases, leaving 15 bases between the germline ends. This CDR3 reads CASRNILGFTEAFF. The CDR3 DNA is TGTGCCAGCAGGAATATTCTGGGTTTCACTGAAGCTTTCTTT.

This clonotype has a count of ten or more. The chain employs TRBV27 and TRBJ2-3, with D uncertain. With 5 bases removed from V and 4 bases from J, the gap between germline ends came to 22 bases. The CDR3 is 17 amino acids. In germline, CDR1 is MNHEY, CDR2 SMNVEV (reference sequence). The CDR3 loop reads CASSAPNSLLEADTQYF. The DNA for the CDR3 is TGTGCCAGCAGTGCCCCCAACTCCCTTTTAGAGGCAGATACGCAGTATTTT.

The sample holds many counts of this clonotype. The chain employs TRBV28 and TRBJ1-2, with a tentative D call TRBD1 (6 bases). Germline assignment: CDR1 MDHEN and CDR2 SYDVKM. This CDR3 contains 16 residues. V was trimmed by 5 bases and J by 0 bases, leaving 16 bases between them. In DNA, the CDR3 is TGTGCCAGCAGTCCCTTCCTCCGGGACACTAACTATGGCTACACCTTC. This encodes CASSPFLRDTNYGYTF.

The table lists this clonotype with many counts. The chain is built from TRBV20-1 and TRBJ2-1, with D tentatively TRBD1 (5 bases). The CDR3 sequence is 14 residues long. CDR1 is DFQATT, CDR2 SNEGSKA, per germline (reference sequence). V was clipped by 2 bases and J by 5 bases, with 13 bases between them. The CDR3 protein is CSARILVRDNEQFF. CDR3 nucleotide sequence: TGCAGTGCTAGAATCCTGGTCAGGGACAATGAGCAGTTCTTC.

This clonotype was counted between two and nine times. The gene calls are TRBV10-3 and TRBJ2-5; unclear D gene. CDR1 and CDR2 (germline): ENHRY, SYGVKD. The CDR3 has 12 amino acids. The V end was cut by 10 bases, the J end by 5 bases, with 14 bases between. Here the CDR3 reads CATLGNLETQYF. CDR3 bases: TGTGCCACCCTAGGGAATTTGGAGACCCAGTACTTC.

With regard to this clonotype: A far bigger clonotype differs at one base, so this is likely a read error. The chain links TRBV29-1 to TRBJ2-7; 11 positions match TRBD2. V lost 6 bases to trimming and J lost 7 bases; unmatched junction nucleotides: 11. The CDR3 contains 14 residues. CDR1 SQVTM and CDR2 ANQGSEA come from the germline V gene. CDR3 DNA: TGCAGCGTCGCTGGACTAGCGGGTAACAATGAGCAGTACTTC. It is translated as CSVAGLAGNNEQYF.

This sequence joins TRBV20-1 and TRBJ2-3; 14 bases agree with TRBD2. V trimming: 6 bases; J trimming: 7 bases; junction bases outside the gene matches: 3. The length of the CDR3 is 13 residues. Looked up from germline, CDR1 is DFQATT and CDR2 is SNEGSKA (reference sequence). In DNA form, the CDR3 reads TGCAGTGCGGGGACTAGCGGGAGTTATACGCAGTATTTT. Translation: CSAGTSGSYTQYF.

This clonotype was observed at least ten times. The chain combines TRBV21-1 with TRBJ1-5; the D call TRBD1 from the table was never checked on the DNA. TRBV21-1 is classified as a pseudogene. The CDR3 has 17 amino acids. The CDR3 DNA reads TGTGCCAGCAGCAAAATCTTAACAGGGGCTAACAATCAGCCCCAGCATTTT. Residues: CASSKILTGANNQPQHF.

This rearrangement joins TRBV29-1 to TRBJ2-7; D might be TRBD1 (5 bases). The germline gives CDR1 SQVTM, CDR2 ANQGSEA. V was cut by 1 base and J by 6 bases, with 13 bases left in between. The CDR3 covers 13 residues. In DNA form, the CDR3 reads TGCAGCGTTGAAGGGCAGTGGGGCTCCGAGCAGTACTTC. Encoded protein: CSVEGQWGSEQYF.

The chain joins TRBV6-2 or TRBV6-3 to TRBJ1-1, with a weak D call TRBD1 (5 bases). CDR1 MNHEY and CDR2 SVGEGT come from the germline V gene. The CDR3 runs to 14 residues. V was cut by 3 bases and J by 2 bases, with 10 bases left in between. The chain's CDR3 is CASSYLDSNTEAFF. CDR3 nucleotides: TGTGCCAGCAGTTATTTAGACAGTAACACTGAAGCTTTCTTT.